The 29 T cell receptor beta chains below come from one sample, sequenced in a study of blood T cell repertoires in COVID-19. Sequenced by immunoSEQ multiplex PCR; TCRdb stores in-frame clones only, minus some. The table shows roughly 130,000 clones, with about 80% occurring only once. Sequencing was carried out using peripheral blood. Receptor source: a woman older than 75 with acute or convalescent COVID-19.

The V and J genes are TRBV19 and TRBJ1-3, with D hard to call. This CDR3 comprises 14 residues. The germline V and J ends were trimmed by 6 bases and 0 bases, with 9 bases remaining between them. The V gene's germline CDR1 is LNHDA and CDR2 SQIVND (reference sequence). In nucleotides, the CDR3 is TGTGCCAGTAGAACCTCGGGCTCTGGAAACACCATATATTTT. Translating gives CASRTSGSGNTIYF.

This chain joins TRBV7-9 and TRBJ2-5, with TRBD2 identical over 14 bases. Germline trimming cut 5 bases from V and 0 bases from J; bases unmatched to any gene: 5. CDR3 length equals 17 residues. Germline V gives CDR1 SEHNR, CDR2 FQNEAQ (reference sequence). CDR3 nucleotides: TGTGCCAGCAGCCCAGGGACTAGCGGGGGAAACCAAGAGACCCAGTACTTC. It codes for CASSPGTSGGNQETQYF.

The chain is built from TRBV24-1 and TRBJ2-5; TRBD1 might be the D (5 bases). This CDR3 spans 16 amino acids. V shed 2 bases and J shed 4 bases, with 16 bases lying between them. Germline CDR1 KGHDR, CDR2 SFDVKD. The DNA of the CDR3 is TGTGCCACCAGTGATTCCAATGACAGACCCTTAGAGACCCAGTACTTC. It is translated as CATSDSNDRPLETQYF.

The gene calls are TRBV7-6 and TRBJ2-1; possible D gene TRBD2, 6 bases. In germline, CDR1 is SGHVS, CDR2 FNYEAQ. The V and J ends lost 7 bases and 5 bases respectively, with 15 bases between them. The CDR3 length is 14 residues. The CDR3 loop reads CASTSGRYDNEQFF. CDR3 DNA: TGTGCCAGCACCTCGGGGAGGTACGACAATGAGCAGTTCTTC.

V usage is TRBV7-8 and J usage is TRBJ1-2, with D perhaps matching TRBD1 (6 bases). Trimming removed 5 bases from V and 4 bases from J, with 17 bases in between. This CDR3 has 15 residues. The germline CDR1 and CDR2 sequences are SGHVS and FQNEAQ. CDR3 protein: CASSPHSRGSYGYTF. As DNA, the CDR3 is TGTGCCAGCAGCCCCCATTCAAGGGGGAGCTATGGCTACACCTTC.

The V call is TRBV6-5, the J call TRBJ1-1, with a weak D call TRBD1 (5 bases). This CDR3 contains 15 residues. Germline V gives CDR1 MNHEY, CDR2 SVGAGI. V lost 2 bases and J lost 1, with 11 bases in between. The DNA of the CDR3 is TGTGCCAGCAGTTACACCCAGGGAGGGAACACTGAAGCTTTCTTT. Translated: CASSYTQGGNTEAFF.

The genes are TRBV14 and TRBJ2-6; unclear D gene. V gave up 4 bases and J gave up 4 bases, with 8 bases separating them. This CDR3 contains 14 residues. Germline-derived CDR1 and CDR2 are SGHDN and FVKESK. The CDR3 bases are TGTGCCAGCAGCCTATGGGCCGGGGCCAACGTCCTGACTTTC. It specifies CASSLWAGANVLTF.

The rearrangement joins TRBV4-3 to TRBJ1-2; TRBD1 might be the D (5 bases). The CDR3 consists of 15 residues. V dropped 6 bases and J dropped 0 bases, with 14 bases sitting between them. Per the germline V gene, CDR1 is LGHNA and CDR2 is YSLEER. CDR3 in DNA: TGCGCCAGCAGACCAGCCAGGGATTCTAACTATGGCTACACCTTC. Translated, it gives CASRPARDSNYGYTF.

The chain couples TRBV6-6 to TRBJ2-7, with TRBD2 identical over 10 bases. V dropped 7 bases and J dropped 4; count of bases not matched to a gene: 7. CDR3 length equals 14 residues. CDR1 MNHNY and CDR2 SVGAGI come from the germline V gene (reference sequence). CDR3 DNA sequence: TGTGCCAGCACTCCAAGCGGGGGGGCGTACGAGCAGTACTTC. Its translation is CASTPSGGAYEQYF.

V is TRBV5-1 and J is TRBJ1-1; possibly TRBD1 for D (6 bases). Germline V gene data show CDR1 as SGHRS and CDR2 as YFSETQ. The CDR3 has 15 residues. V dropped 1 base and J dropped 4 bases, with 14 bases sitting between them. The CDR3 nucleotides read TGCGCCAGCAGCTTGAACAGGGTAGTTGGCACTGAAGCTTTCTTT. This gives the protein CASSLNRVVGTEAFF.

The V gene is TRBV28, the J gene TRBJ1-2, with TRBD1 matching over 9 bases. The CDR3 runs to 13 residues. Per germline, CDR1 MDHEN and CDR2 SYDVKM. V shed 10 bases and J 7 bases; nucleotides not matched to a gene: 10. As DNA, the CDR3 is TGTGCCACCACTCCGGGACAGGGAGGTGGCTACACCTTC. It translates to CATTPGQGGGYTF.

The CDR3 region has the DNA TGCGCCAGCAGCCAAGATCCGAGGGACCAAGAGACCCAGTACTTC. As protein: CASSQDPRDQETQYF. The chain joins TRBV4-1 to TRBJ2-5; tentatively, D is TRBD2 (5 bases). The CDR3 has 15 residues. Germline-derived CDR1 and CDR2 are MGHRA and YSYEKL. V lost 0 bases, J lost 0 bases, and 8 bases lay in between.

V usage is TRBV15 and J usage is TRBJ2-5; tentative D call: TRBD1 (5 bases). The V end lost 1 base, the J end lost 2 bases, and 11 bases lay between the germline ends. Looked up from germline, CDR1 is LNHNV and CDR2 is YYDKDF (reference sequence). The CDR3 totals 15 residues. The DNA for the CDR3 is TGTGCCACCAGCAGAGCACGGACAAGGCAAGAGACCCAGTACTTC. Translated, it gives CATSRARTRQETQYF.

The genes are TRBV3-1 (or the pseudogene TRBV3-2) and TRBJ1-2; TRBD1 aligns across 10 bases. The J segment lost 2 bases and the V segment lost 1 base, leaving 13 bases of the junction unmatched. CDR1 and CDR2 (germline): LGHDT, YNNKEL (reference sequence). This CDR3 is built from 19 residues. The CDR3 sequence is CASSQGIRDRGEGNYGYTF. The CDR3 nucleotides read TGTGCCAGCAGCCAAGGTATCCGGGACAGGGGTGAAGGAAACTATGGCTACACCTTC.

V and J are TRBV15 and TRBJ2-1; 9 positions match TRBD2. CDR1 and CDR2 (germline): LNHNV, YYDKDF (reference sequence). The CDR3 length is 16 residues. With V trimmed by 8 bases and J by 1 base, 9 bases remained unmatched. Here the CDR3 reads CATARGLAGSYNEQFF. The CDR3, as DNA: TGTGCCACCGCACGAGGGCTAGCGGGGTCCTACAATGAGCAGTTCTTC.

The chain employs TRBV6-5 and TRBJ1-4, with D possibly TRBD1 on 6 matching bases. The V gene's germline CDR1 is MNHEY and CDR2 SVGAGI. The CDR3 loop spans 15 amino acids. Trimming took 5 bases from V and 2 from J, leaving 12 bases between them. The CDR3, as DNA: TGTGCCAGCAGTATTCGACAGGAGACTAATGAAAAACTGTTTTTT. The encoded protein is CASSIRQETNEKLFF.

The J gene is TRBJ1-1, the V gene TRBV10-3; 7 nucleotides agree with TRBD1. This CDR3 region has 14 residues. The ends lost 6 bases at V and 6 bases at J; junction bases unmatched: 10. Germline lookup yields CDR1 ENHRY and CDR2 SYGVKD. The chain's CDR3 is CAISQDRARPEAFF. CDR3 DNA: TGTGCCATCAGCCAAGACAGGGCCCGGCCTGAAGCTTTCTTT.

V usage is TRBV10-2 and J usage is TRBJ2-7, with 7 bases aligning to TRBD1. Germline CDR1 is WSHSY and CDR2 is SAAADI. The length of the CDR3 is 15 residues. Trimming took 6 bases from V and 0 from J; bases not matched to a gene: 8. DNA for the CDR3: TGCGCCAGCAGAAGGAGTCGGGACAGCTCCTACGAGCAGTACTTC. Its protein product is CASRRSRDSSYEQYF.

The CDR3 region is CASSLYNEQFF. DNA of the CDR3: TGTGCCAGCAGCCTGTACAATGAGCAGTTCTTC. V usage is TRBV9 and J usage is TRBJ2-1; D is undetermined. V lost 4 bases to trimming and J lost 4 bases, with 3 bases between them. The CDR3 length is 11 residues. Per germline, CDR1 SGDLS and CDR2 YYNGEE.

CDR3 sequence: CAYRDRGGSWSNQPQHF. The CDR3 DNA reads TGTGCCTACCGGGACCGCGGGGGGTCCTGGAGCAATCAGCCCCAGCATTTT. V usage is TRBV30 and J usage is TRBJ1-5; tentatively, D is TRBD1 (5 bases). Trimming took 7 bases from V and 1 from J, leaving 23 bases between them. Germline lookup yields CDR1 GTSNPN and CDR2 SVGIG (reference sequence). The CDR3 covers 17 residues.

With regard to this clone: The identical CDR3 is also encoded by other nucleotide sequences in the sample. The chain employs TRBV6-5 and TRBJ1-2; D not certain. Trimming took off 0 bases at V and 7 bases at J, with 9 bases between the two ends. This CDR3 contains 13 residues. The germline V gene encodes CDR1 MNHEY and CDR2 SVGAGI. The CDR3, as DNA: TGTGCCAGCAGTTACTCTCGAGGTGGTGGCTACACCTTC. Residues: CASSYSRGGGYTF.

The V call is TRBV7-2, the J call TRBJ1-1; possible D gene TRBD1, 5 bases. Trimming took 0 bases from V and 3 from J, leaving 11 bases between them. The CDR3 consists of 15 residues. CDR1 SGHTA and CDR2 FQGNSA come from the germline V gene. This CDR3 is CASSLAAGPYTEAFF. The CDR3 bases are TGTGCCAGCAGCTTAGCAGCAGGGCCATACACTGAAGCTTTCTTT. Complete variable domain (other parts from reference TRBV7-2 and TRBJ1-1): GAGVSQSPSNKVTEKGKDVELRCDPISGHTALYWYRQSLGQGLEFLIYFQGNSAPDKSGLPSDRFSAERTGGSVSTLTIQRTQQEDSAVYLCASSLAAGPYTEAFFGQGTRLTVV.

V gene TRBV2 combines with J gene TRBJ1-5; maybe TRBD1 (6 bases). This CDR3 has 15 amino acids. Trimming stripped 2 bases from V and 4 bases from J, with 12 bases between. CDR1 and CDR2 from the germline V gene are SNHLY and FYNNEI. Here the CDR3 reads CASSEWGLENQPQHF. CDR3 in DNA: TGTGCCAGCAGTGAATGGGGGCTCGAGAATCAGCCCCAGCATTTT.

The CDR3, as DNA: TGTGCCAGCAGCCACACAGGGCGGGTTGGAAACACCATATATTTT. Protein sequence: CASSHTGRVGNTIYF. The chain joins TRBV3-1 (or the pseudogene TRBV3-2) to TRBJ1-3; weak D call: TRBD1 (6 bases). This CDR3 region has 15 residues. The V gene's germline CDR1 is LGHDT and CDR2 YNNKEL (reference sequence). Trimming removed 3 bases from V and 3 bases from J, with 12 bases in between.

The genes are TRBV30 and TRBJ1-4; TRBD1 might be the D (5 bases). Germline V lookup: CDR1 GTSNPN, CDR2 SVGIG (reference sequence). The CDR3 runs to 13 residues. V was pared by 3 bases and J by 5 bases, with 10 bases between. The CDR3 DNA is TGTGCCTGGAGCGGGGGGGAAAATGAAAAACTGTTTTTT. Its translation: CAWSGGENEKLFF. Full variable domain (remainder filled in from reference TRBV30 and TRBJ1-4): SQTIHQWPATLVQPVGSPLSLECTVEGTSNPNLYWYRQAAGRGLQLLFYSVGIGQISSEVPQNLSASRPQDRQFILSSKKLLLSDSGFYLCAWSGGENEKLFFGSGTQLSVL.

This clone was seen a few times. The rearrangement links TRBV7-2 to TRBJ2-7; D perhaps matches TRBD1 (5 bases). Germline V gene sequence: CDR1 SGHTA, CDR2 FQGNSA. This CDR3 region has 15 residues. Trimming cost V 5 bases and J 3 bases, with 17 bases left between them. The CDR3: CASSLFDRGIYEQYF. The DNA for the CDR3 is TGTGCCAGCAGCCTCTTTGACAGAGGAATCTACGAGCAGTACTTC.

The rearrangement uses TRBV7-2 and TRBJ1-3; 8 bases align to TRBD1. The V gene end was trimmed by 5 bases and the J gene end by 4 bases; junction bases not matched to a gene: 7. The germline V gene encodes CDR1 SGHTA and CDR2 FQGNSA. The CDR3 contains 15 residues. The CDR3 DNA is TGTGCCAGCAGCAGGACAGGGTTTTGGGGAAACACCATATATTTT. Translation gives CASSRTGFWGNTIYF.

V usage is TRBV10-1 and J usage is TRBJ1-2; D is ambiguous. The germline V and J ends were trimmed by 3 bases and 1 base, with 6 bases remaining between them. CDR1 WNHNN and CDR2 SYGVQD come from the germline V gene (reference sequence). This CDR3 spans 13 amino acids. CDR3 DNA sequence: TGCGCCAGCAGTGAAAGCCTTAACTATGGCTACACCTTC. Encoded protein: CASSESLNYGYTF.

V gene TRBV7-2 combines with J gene TRBJ1-2; weak D call: TRBD1 (6 bases). The CDR3 totals 13 residues. Trimming stripped 3 bases from V and 5 bases from J, with 10 bases between. Germline CDR1 reads SGHTA; CDR2 reads FQGNSA. CDR3 sequence: CASSFGTPYGYTF. CDR3 sequence (DNA): TGTGCCAGCAGCTTTGGGACACCTTATGGCTACACCTTC.